This TCR beta chain was sequenced during a study of blood T cells in healthy people across ages. Study-wide findings and caveats: A strong correlation was found between TCR beta diversity and the percentage of naive T cells. The lack of PBMC sorting stopped any conclusive naive versus antigen-experienced comparison.

This clonotype showed up many times. Its target is not known. Using a J-beta primer mix together with a sample-barcoded 5' primer, a second PCR was run for 7 to 11 cycles. One entry per CDR3 protein, called by TCRdb with MiXCR from the 5' RACE reads. Among 650,000 to 700,000 distinct CDR3 sequences listed, roughly 32% were seen once. V lost 4 bases, J lost 4 bases, and 14 bases lay in between. The CDR3 spans 14 residues. Sample: blood. This rearrangement joins TRBV12-3 or TRBV12-4 to TRBJ2-7; D gene uncertain. This clonotype was obtained from a woman aged 80 or over in good health. The CDR3 DNA reads as TGTGCCAGCAGTTACCGCCAAAGGGTTTACGAGCAGTACTTC. Translating gives CASSYRQRVYEQYF.